This T cell receptor beta chain is from a study of human T cells and chemical hapten exposure. On the study more broadly: In the sensitization step, 2% DPC was placed on about 2 cm by about 2 cm of upper inner arm skin.

Time point specified: pre-sensitization, week 0. The treatment is: therapeutic diphenylcyclopropenone sensitization with weekly scalp DPC. The study enrolled 18 to 70-year-old alopecia patients suitable for DPC. V lost 4 bases, J lost 8 bases, and 18 bases lay in between. Germline CDR1 is SGHNT and CDR2 is YYREEE (reference sequence). The CDR3 runs to 15 residues. Separate cDNA molecules received unique molecular identifiers, which the library attached to them. TCRdb analysed the RACE reads with MiXCR anew, one entry per CDR3 protein. The data contain over 55,000 distinct CDR3 sequences, roughly a tenth of them seen just once; the ten biggest clones take up 9.6%.

The input for sequencing was whole blood, taken in connection with sensitization to the hapten diphenylcyclopropenone (DPC). This chain connects TRBV5-4 to TRBJ1-4; perhaps TRBD1 as D (5 bases). This clonotype originated in a man in his forties with alopecia areata. Some clones in this sample may be carry-over from other donors' samples. The CDR3 spells CASSAGQQGGEKLFF. The CDR3, as DNA: TGTGCCAGCAGCGCCGGCCAGCAGGGCGGCGAAAAACTGTTTTTT.